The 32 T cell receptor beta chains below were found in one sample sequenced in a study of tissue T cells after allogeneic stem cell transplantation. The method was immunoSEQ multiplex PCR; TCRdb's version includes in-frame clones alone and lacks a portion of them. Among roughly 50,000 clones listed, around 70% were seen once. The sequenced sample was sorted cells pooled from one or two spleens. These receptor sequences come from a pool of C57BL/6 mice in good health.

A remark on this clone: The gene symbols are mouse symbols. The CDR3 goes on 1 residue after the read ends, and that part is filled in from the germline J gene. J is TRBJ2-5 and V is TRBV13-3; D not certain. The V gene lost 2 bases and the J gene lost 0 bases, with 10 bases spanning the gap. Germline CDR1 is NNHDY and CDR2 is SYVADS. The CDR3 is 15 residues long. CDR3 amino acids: CASSEQKLNQDTQYF. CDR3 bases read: TGTGCCAGCAGTGAGCAGAAACTTAACCAAGACACCCAGTAC.

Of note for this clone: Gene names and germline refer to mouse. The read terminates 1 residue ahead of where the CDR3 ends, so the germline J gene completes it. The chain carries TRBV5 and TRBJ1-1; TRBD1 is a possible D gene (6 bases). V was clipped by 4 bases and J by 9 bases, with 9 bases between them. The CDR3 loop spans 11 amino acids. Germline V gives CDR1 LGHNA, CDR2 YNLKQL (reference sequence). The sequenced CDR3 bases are TGTGCCAGCAGCCCCGGGACAAAAGTCTTC. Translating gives CASSPGTKVF. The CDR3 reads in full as CASSPGTKVFF.

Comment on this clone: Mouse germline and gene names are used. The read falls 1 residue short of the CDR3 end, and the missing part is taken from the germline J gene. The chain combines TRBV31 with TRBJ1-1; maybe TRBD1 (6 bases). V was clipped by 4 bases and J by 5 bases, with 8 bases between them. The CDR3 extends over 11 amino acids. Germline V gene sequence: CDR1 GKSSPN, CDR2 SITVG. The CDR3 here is CAWTGATEVFF. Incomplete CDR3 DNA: TGTGCCTGGACGGGGGCGACAGAAGTCTTC. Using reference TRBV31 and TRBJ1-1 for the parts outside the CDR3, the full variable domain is AQTIHQWPVAEIKAVGSPLSLGCTIKGKSSPNLYWYWQATGGTLQQLFYSITVGQVESVVQLNLSASRPKDDQFILSTEKLLLSHSGFYLCAWTGATEVFFGKGTRLTVV.

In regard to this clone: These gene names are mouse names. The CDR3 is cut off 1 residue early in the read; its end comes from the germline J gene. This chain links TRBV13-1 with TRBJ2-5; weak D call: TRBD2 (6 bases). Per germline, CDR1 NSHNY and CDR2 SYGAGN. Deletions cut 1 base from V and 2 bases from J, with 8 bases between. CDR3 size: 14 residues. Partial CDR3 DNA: TGTGCCAGCAGTGATCCGGGGGGCCAAGACACCCAGTAC. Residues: CASSDPGGQDTQY. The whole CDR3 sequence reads CASSDPGGQDTQYF.

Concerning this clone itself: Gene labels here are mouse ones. This CDR3 is CAWSRENYAEQFF. Incomplete CDR3 DNA: TGTGCCTGGAGTCGGGAAAACTATGCTGAGCAGTTC. The rearrangement links TRBV31 to TRBJ2-1; D gene uncertain. The CDR3 extends 1 residue past the end of the read, so its final part is completed from the germline J gene. Germline CDR1 and CDR2: GKSSPN and SITVG. Trimming took 1 base from V and 1 from J, leaving 5 bases between them. This CDR3 comprises 13 residues.

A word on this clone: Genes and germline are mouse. The CDR3 protein is CASSRLGVYAEQFF. Partial CDR3 DNA: TGTGCTAGCAGTCGACTGGGGGTCTATGCTGAGCAGTTC. The rearrangement links TRBV29 to TRBJ2-1; TRBD2 matches at 9 bases. Sequencing ends 1 residue short of the CDR3 end; the germline J gene provides the rest. The germline CDR1 and CDR2 sequences are MSHET and SYDVDS. V was clipped by 5 bases and J by 3 bases; unmatched bases: 2. The CDR3 extends over 14 amino acids.

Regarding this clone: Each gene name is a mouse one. CDR3 bases read: TGTGCCAGCGGTGATGGGCAGGGGTTAGAAGTCTTC. Protein sequence: CASGDGQGLEVF. The full CDR3 protein is CASGDGQGLEVFF. V and J are TRBV13-2 and TRBJ1-1, with D possibly matching TRBD1 (6 bases). The read halts 1 residue ahead of the CDR3 end, with the missing end drawn from the germline J gene. V dropped 0 bases and J dropped 7 bases, with 10 bases sitting between them. There are 13 residues in the CDR3. Looked up from germline, CDR1 is NNHNN and CDR2 is SYGAGS (reference sequence).

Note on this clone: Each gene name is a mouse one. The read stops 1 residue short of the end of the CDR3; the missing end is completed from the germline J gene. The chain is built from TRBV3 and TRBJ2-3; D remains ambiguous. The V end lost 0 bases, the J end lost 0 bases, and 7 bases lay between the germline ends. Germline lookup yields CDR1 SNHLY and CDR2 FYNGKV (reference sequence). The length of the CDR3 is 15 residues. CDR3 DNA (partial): TGTGCCAGCAGCTTAGCAGCTTCTAGTGCAGAAACGCTGTAT. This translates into CASSLAASSAETLY. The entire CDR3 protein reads CASSLAASSAETLYF. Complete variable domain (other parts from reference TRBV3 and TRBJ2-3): GPKVLQIPSHQIIDMGQMVTLNCDPVSNHLYFYWYKQILGQQMEFLVNFYNGKVMEKSKLFKDQFSVERPDGSYFTLKIQPTALEDSAVYFCASSLAASSAETLYFGSGTRLTVL.

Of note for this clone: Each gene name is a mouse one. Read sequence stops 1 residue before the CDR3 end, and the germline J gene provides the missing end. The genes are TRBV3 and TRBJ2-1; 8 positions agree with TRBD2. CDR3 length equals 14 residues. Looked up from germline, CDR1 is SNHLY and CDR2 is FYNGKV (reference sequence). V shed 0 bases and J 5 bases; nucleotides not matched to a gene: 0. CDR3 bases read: TGTGCCAGCAGCTTAGCCTGGGGGGATGCTGAGCAGTTC. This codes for CASSLAWGDAEQF. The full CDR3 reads CASSLAWGDAEQFF.

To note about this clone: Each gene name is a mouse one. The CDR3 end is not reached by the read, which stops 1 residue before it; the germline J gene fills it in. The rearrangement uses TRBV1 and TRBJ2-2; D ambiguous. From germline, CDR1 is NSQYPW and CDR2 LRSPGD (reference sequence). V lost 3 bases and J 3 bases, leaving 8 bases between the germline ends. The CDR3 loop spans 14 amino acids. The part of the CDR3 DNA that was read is TGCACCTGCAGTGCGGGGTCCGACACCGGGCAGCTCTAC. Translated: CTCSAGSDTGQLY. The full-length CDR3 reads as CTCSAGSDTGQLYF.

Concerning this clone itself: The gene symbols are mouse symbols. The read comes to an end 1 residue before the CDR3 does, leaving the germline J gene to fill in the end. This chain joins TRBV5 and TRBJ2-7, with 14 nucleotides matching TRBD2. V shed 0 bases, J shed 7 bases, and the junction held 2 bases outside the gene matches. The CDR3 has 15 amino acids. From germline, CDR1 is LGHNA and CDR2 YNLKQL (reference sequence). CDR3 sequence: CASSQERDWGGEQYF. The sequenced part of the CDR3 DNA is TGTGCCAGCAGCCAAGAACGGGACTGGGGGGGCGAACAGTAC.

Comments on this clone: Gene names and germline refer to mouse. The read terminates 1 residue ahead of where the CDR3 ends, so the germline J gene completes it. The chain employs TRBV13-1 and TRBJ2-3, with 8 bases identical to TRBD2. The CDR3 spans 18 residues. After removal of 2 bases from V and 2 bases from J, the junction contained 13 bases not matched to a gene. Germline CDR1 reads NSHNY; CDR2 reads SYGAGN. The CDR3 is CASSESGLGGADAETLYF. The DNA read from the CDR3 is TGTGCCAGCAGTGAATCGGGGCTGGGGGGAGCTGATGCAGAAACGCTGTAT.

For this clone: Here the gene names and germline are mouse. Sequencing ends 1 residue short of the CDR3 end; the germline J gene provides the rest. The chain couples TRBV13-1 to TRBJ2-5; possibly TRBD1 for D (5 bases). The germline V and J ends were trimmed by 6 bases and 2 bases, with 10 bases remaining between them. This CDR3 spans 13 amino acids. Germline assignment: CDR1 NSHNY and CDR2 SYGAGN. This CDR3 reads CASTRTIQDTQYF. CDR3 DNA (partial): TGTGCCAGCACACGGACAATCCAAGACACCCAGTAC.

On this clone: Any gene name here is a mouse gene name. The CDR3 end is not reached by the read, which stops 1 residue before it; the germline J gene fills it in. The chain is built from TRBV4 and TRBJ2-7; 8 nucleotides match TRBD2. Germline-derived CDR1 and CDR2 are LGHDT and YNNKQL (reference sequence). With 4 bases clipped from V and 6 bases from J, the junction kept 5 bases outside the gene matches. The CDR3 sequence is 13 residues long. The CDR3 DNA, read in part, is TGTGCCAGCAGCTCCGACTGGGGTGGTGAACAGTAC. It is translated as CASSSDWGGEQY. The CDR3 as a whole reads CASSSDWGGEQYF.

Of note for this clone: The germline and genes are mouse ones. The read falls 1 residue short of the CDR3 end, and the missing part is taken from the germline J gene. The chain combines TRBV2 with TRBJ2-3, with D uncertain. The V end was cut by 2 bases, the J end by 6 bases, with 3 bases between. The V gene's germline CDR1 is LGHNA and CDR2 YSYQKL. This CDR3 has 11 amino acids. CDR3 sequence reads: CASSQTETLYF. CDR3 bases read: TGTGCCAGCAGCCAAACGGAAACGCTGTAT.

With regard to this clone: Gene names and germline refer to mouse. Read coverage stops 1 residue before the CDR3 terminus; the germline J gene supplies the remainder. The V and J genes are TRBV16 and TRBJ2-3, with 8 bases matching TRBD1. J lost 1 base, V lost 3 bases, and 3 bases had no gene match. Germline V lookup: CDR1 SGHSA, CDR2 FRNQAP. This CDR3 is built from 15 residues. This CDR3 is CASSFQGAGAETLYF. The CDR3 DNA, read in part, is TGTGCAAGCAGCTTCCAGGGGGCTGGTGCAGAAACGCTGTAT.

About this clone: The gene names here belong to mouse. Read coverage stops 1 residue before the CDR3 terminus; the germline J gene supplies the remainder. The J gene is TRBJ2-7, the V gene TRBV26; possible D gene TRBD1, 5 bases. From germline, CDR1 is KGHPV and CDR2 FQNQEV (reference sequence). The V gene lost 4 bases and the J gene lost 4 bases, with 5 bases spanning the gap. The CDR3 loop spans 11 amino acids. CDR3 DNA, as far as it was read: TGTGCCAGCAGTCACAGGTATGAACAGTAC. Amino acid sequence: CASSHRYEQY. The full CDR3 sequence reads CASSHRYEQYF.

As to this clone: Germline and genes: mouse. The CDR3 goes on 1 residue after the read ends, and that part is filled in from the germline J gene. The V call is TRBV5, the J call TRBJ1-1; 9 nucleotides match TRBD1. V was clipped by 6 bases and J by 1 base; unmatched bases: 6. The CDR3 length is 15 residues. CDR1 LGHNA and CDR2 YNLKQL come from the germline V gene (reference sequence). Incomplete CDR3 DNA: TGTGCCAGCAGTCCCGGGACAGGGAGAAACACAGAAGTCTTC. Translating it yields CASSPGTGRNTEVF. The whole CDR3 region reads CASSPGTGRNTEVFF.

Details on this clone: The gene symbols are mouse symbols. The CDR3 sequence is CASRDWGSHSYEQYF. The sequenced CDR3 bases are TGTGCCAGCCGGGACTGGGGGTCGCACTCCTATGAACAGTAC. The J gene is TRBJ2-7, the V gene TRBV13-2; 11 bases are a match to TRBD2. Coverage ceases 1 residue before the CDR3 finishes, and the germline J gene fills in the end. CDR1 is NNHNN and CDR2 is SYGAGS in the germline V gene (reference sequence). The CDR3 spans 15 residues. The trim removed 7 bases at V and 0 bases at J, leaving 6 bases unmatched.

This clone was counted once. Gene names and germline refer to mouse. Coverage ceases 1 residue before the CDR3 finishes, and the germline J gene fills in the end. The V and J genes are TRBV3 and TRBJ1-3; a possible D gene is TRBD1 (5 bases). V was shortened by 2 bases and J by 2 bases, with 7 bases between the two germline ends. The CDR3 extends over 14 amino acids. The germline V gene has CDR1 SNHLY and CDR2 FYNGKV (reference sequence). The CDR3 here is CASSLRGAGNTLYF. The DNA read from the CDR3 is TGTGCCAGCAGCTTACGAGGGGCTGGAAATACGCTCTAT. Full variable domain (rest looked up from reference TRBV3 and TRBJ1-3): GPKVLQIPSHQIIDMGQMVTLNCDPVSNHLYFYWYKQILGQQMEFLVNFYNGKVMEKSKLFKDQFSVERPDGSYFTLKIQPTALEDSAVYFCASSLRGAGNTLYFGEGSRLIVV.

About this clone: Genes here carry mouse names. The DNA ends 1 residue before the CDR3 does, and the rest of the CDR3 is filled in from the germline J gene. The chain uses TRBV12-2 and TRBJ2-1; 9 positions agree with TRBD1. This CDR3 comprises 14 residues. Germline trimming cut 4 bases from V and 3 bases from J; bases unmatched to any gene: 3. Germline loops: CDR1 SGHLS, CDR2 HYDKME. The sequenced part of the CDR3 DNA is TGTGCCAGCTCCCTGACAGGGGGCTATGCTGAGCAGTTC. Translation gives CASSLTGGYAEQF. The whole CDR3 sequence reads CASSLTGGYAEQFF. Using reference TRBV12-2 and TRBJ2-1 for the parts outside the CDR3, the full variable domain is NSGVVQSPRYIIKGKGERSILKCIPISGHLSVAWYQQTQGQELKFFIQHYDKMERDKGNLPSRFSVQQFDDYHSEMNMSALELEDSAVYFCASSLTGGYAEQFFGPGTRLTVL.

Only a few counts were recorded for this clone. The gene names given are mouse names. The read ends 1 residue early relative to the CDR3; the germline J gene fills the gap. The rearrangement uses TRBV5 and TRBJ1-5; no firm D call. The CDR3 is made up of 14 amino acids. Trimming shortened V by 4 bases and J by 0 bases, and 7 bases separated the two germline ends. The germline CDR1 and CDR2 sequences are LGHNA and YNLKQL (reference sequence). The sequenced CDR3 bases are TGTGCCAGCAGCCCCGACAATAACAACCAGGCTCCGCTT. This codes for CASSPDNNNQAPL. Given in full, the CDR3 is CASSPDNNNQAPLF.

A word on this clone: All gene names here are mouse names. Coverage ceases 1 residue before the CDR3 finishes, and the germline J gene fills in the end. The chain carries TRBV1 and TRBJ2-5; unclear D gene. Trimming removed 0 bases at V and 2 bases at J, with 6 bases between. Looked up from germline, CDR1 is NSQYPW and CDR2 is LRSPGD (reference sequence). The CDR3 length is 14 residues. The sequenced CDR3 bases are TGCACCTGCAGTGCAGATCAAATCCAAGACACCCAGTAC. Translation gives CTCSADQIQDTQY. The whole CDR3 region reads CTCSADQIQDTQYF.

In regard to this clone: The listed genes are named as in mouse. The CDR3 bases that were read are TGTGCCAGCAGCCAAGATCCAGGGGAAGGGGGTTCCTATAATTCGCCCCTCTAC. This encodes CASSQDPGEGGSYNSPLY. The whole CDR3 is CASSQDPGEGGSYNSPLYF. V is TRBV5 and J is TRBJ1-6, with a tentative D call TRBD1 (6 bases). The read stops 1 residue short of the end of the CDR3; the missing end is completed from the germline J gene. TRBJ1-6 is treated as an ORF (open reading frame) with a function not yet certain. This CDR3 contains 19 residues. Germline CDR1 LGHNA, CDR2 YNLKQL (reference sequence). Deletions cut 0 bases from V and 0 bases from J, with 15 bases between.

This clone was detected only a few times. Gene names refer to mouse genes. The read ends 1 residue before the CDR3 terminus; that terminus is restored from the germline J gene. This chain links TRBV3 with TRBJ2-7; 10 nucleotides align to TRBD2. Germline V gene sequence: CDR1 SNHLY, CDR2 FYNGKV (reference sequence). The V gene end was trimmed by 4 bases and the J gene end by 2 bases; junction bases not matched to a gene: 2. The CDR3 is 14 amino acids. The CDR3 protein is CASSSWGGAYEQYF. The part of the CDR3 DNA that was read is TGTGCCAGCAGCTCCTGGGGGGGCGCCTATGAACAGTAC.

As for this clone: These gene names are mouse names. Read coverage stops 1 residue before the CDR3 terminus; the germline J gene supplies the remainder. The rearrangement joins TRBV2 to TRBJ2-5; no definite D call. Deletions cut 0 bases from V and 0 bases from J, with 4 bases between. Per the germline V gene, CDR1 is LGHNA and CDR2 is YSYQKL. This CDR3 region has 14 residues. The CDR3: CASSQDSNQDTQYF. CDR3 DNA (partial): TGTGCCAGCAGCCAAGACAGTAACCAAGACACCCAGTAC.

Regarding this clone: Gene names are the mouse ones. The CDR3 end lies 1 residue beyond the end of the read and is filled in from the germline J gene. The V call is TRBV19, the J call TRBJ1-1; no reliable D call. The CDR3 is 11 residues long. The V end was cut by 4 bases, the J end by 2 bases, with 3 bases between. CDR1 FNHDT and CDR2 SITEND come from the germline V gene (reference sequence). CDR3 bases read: TGTGCCAGCAGTTATAACACAGAAGTCTTC. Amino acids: CASSYNTEVF. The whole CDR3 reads CASSYNTEVFF.

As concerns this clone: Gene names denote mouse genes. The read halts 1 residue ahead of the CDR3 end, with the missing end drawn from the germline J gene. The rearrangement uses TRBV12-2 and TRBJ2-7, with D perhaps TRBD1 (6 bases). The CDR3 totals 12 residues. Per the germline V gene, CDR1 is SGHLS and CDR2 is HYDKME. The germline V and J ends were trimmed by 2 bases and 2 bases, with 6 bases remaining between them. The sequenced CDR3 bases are TGTGCCAGCTCTCGGACAGCCTATGAACAGTAC. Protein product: CASSRTAYEQY. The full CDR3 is CASSRTAYEQYF.

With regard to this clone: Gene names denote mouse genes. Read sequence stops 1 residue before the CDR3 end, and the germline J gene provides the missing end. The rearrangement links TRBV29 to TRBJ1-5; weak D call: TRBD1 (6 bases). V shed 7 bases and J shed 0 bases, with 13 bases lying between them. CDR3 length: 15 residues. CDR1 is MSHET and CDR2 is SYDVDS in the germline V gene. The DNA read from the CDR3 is TGTGCTAGCACCCCCGGGACAATTAACAACCAGGCTCCGCTT. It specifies CASTPGTINNQAPL. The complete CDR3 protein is CASTPGTINNQAPLF.

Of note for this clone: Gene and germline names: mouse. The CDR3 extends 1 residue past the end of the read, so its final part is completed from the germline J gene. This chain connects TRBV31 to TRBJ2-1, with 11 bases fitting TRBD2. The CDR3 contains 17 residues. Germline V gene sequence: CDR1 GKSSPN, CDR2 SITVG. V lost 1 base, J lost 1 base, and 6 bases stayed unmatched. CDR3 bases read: TGTGCCTGGAGTCCGGGGACTGGGGGCGACAACTATGCTGAGCAGTTC. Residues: CAWSPGTGGDNYAEQF. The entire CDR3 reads CAWSPGTGGDNYAEQFF.

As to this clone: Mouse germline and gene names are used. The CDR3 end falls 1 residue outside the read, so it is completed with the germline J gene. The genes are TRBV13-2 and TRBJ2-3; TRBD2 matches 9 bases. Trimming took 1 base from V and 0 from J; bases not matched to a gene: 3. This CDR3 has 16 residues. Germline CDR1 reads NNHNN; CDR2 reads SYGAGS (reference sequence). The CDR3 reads CASGDPLGGSAETLYF. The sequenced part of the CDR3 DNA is TGTGCCAGCGGTGATCCGCTGGGGGGGAGTGCAGAAACGCTGTAT.

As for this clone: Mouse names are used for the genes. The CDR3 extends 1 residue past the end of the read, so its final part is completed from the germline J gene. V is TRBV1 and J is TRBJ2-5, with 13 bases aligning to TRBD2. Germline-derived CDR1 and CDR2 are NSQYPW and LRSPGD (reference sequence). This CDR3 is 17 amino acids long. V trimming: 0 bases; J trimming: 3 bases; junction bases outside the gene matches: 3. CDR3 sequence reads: CTCSAERTGGAQDTQYF. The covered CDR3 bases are TGCACCTGCAGTGCAGAGAGGACTGGGGGGGCGCAAGACACCCAGTAC. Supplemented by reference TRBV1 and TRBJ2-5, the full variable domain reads VTLLEQNPRWRLVPRGQAVNLRCILKNSQYPWMSWYQQDLQKQLQWLFTLRSPGDKEVKSLPGADYLATRVTDTELRLQVANMSQGRTLYCTCSAERTGGAQDTQYFGPGTRLLVL.